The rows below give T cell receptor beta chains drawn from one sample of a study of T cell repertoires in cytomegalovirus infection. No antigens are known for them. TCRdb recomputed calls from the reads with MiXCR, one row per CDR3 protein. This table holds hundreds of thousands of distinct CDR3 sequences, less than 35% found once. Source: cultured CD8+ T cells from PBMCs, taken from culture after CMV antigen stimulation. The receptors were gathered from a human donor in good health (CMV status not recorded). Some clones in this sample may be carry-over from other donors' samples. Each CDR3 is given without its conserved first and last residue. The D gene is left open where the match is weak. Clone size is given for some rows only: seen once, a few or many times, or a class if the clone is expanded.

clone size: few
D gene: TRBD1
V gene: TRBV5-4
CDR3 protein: ASSQSGQKNEKLF

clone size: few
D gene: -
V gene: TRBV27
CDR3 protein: ASSLWGASTEAF

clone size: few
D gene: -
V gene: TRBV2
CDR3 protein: ASSELQGVATNEKLF

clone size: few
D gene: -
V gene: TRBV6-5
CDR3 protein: ASSYSLDPNTGELF

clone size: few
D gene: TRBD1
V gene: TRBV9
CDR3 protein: ASSLTGTTRTDTQY

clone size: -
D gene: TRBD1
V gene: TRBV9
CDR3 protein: ASSVSVSGQGAGYT

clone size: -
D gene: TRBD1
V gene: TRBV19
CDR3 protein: ASSGDSSYSEQF

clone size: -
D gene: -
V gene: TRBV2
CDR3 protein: ASSRDRKTQY

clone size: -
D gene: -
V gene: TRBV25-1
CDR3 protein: ASSEFFPPEGQPQH

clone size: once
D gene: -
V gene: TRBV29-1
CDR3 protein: SVGTADPGELF

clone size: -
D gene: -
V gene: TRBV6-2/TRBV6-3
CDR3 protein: ASSYSGSRVPFNTGELF

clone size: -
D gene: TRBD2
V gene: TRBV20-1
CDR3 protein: SATGTNQETQY

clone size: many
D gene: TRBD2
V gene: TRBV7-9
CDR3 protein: ASSLSPGTSGPVSHNEQF